Following are 29 T cell receptor beta chains from one sample sequenced in a study of CD8 T cell repertoires and HIV-1 epitope variants. Sequencing was performed with immunoSEQ multiplex PCR; in TCRdb, only in-frame clones are kept and a portion is missing. The table lists some 6,500 clones, about three quarters of them singletons. Their specific antigens are unknown. The sequenced material came from cultured CD8+ T cells derived from PBMCs. The receptors were gathered from a male donor with HIV.

In its sample, this clone was seen a few times. The chain recombines TRBV2 with TRBJ2-7; 10 bases fit TRBD2. Germline CDR1 reads SNHLY; CDR2 reads FYNNEI. With 2 bases clipped from V and 1 base from J, the junction kept 2 bases outside the gene matches. The CDR3 sequence is 15 residues long. The CDR3 loop is CASSERTSGSYEQYF. CDR3 nucleotides: TGTGCCAGCAGTGAACGGACTAGCGGTTCCTACGAGCAGTACTTC.

The chain is built from TRBV7-8 and TRBJ2-7; TRBD2 aligns across 8 bases. CDR3 length equals 15 residues. Germline lookup yields CDR1 SGHVS and CDR2 FQNEAQ. J was trimmed by 3 bases and V by 1 base; bases with no gene match: 5. The CDR3 region has the DNA TGTGCCAGCAGCTTAGGAGCGGGAGCCGTCTACGAGCAGTACTTC. It yields the protein CASSLGAGAVYEQYF.

The chain carries TRBV6-1 and TRBJ2-1; D is uncertain. Per the germline V gene, CDR1 is MNHNS and CDR2 is SASEGT. This CDR3 region has 14 residues. The V end was cut by 4 bases, the J end by 0 bases, with 7 bases between. CDR3 DNA sequence: TGTGCCAGCAGTGCTAGGGACTCCTACAATGAGCAGTTCTTC. Its translation: CASSARDSYNEQFF.

The chain uses TRBV6-1 and TRBJ2-5; D is possibly TRBD1 (6 bases). This CDR3 contains 13 residues. The germline V and J ends were trimmed by 6 bases and 0 bases, with 8 bases remaining between them. Germline CDR1 MNHNS, CDR2 SASEGT. The CDR3 coding sequence is TGTGCCAGCAGGCCAGGGGACCAAGAGACCCAGTACTTC. Translation: CASRPGDQETQYF.

The chain has TRBV28 and TRBJ2-5; the match to TRBD2 covers 7 bases. This CDR3 is built from 15 residues. Looked up from germline, CDR1 is MDHEN and CDR2 is SYDVKM. Trimming took 5 bases from V and 5 from J; bases not matched to a gene: 11. For the CDR3, the DNA is TGTGCCAGCAGTCCGGGGGAGGGCCAAATGGAGACCCAGTACTTC. Translated: CASSPGEGQMETQYF.

V and J are TRBV28 and TRBJ2-7; no reliable D call. V lost 7 bases and J 0 bases, leaving 25 bases between the germline ends. From germline, CDR1 is MDHEN and CDR2 SYDVKM. This CDR3 spans 18 amino acids. The CDR3 reads CASISLADRDLSSYEQYF. In DNA, the CDR3 is TGTGCCAGCATATCATTGGCGGACCGTGATCTCAGCTCCTACGAGCAGTACTTC.

The chain recombines TRBV29-1 with TRBJ2-2; D unresolved. Germline-derived CDR1 and CDR2 are SQVTM and ANQGSEA. Trimming removed 4 bases from V and 0 bases from J, with 9 bases in between. The CDR3 has 14 residues. CDR3 region: CSVGAGTNTGELFF. The CDR3 nucleotides are TGCAGCGTTGGGGCAGGTACGAACACCGGGGAGCTGTTTTTT.

The chain joins TRBV28 to TRBJ1-2; D gene unclear. Germline V gene lookup returns CDR1 MDHEN and CDR2 SYDVKM. Trimming took 2 bases from V and 0 from J, leaving 10 bases between them. The CDR3 is 15 amino acids. The CDR3 nucleotides are TGTGCCAGCAGTTTAGTCACGGAGGCTAACTATGGCTACACCTTC. As protein: CASSLVTEANYGYTF.

As concerns this clone: The germline gene is not matched at one end of the junction; a read error may be the cause. The rearrangement uses TRBV27 and TRBJ2-1; 12 bases are shared with TRBD2. Germline lookup yields CDR1 MNHEY and CDR2 SMNVEV (reference sequence). This CDR3 spans 15 amino acids. The CDR3 DNA reads as TGTGCCAGCACTTTACTAGCGGGGGGCCCTAATGAGCAGTTCTTC. Amino acid sequence: CASTLLAGGPNEQFF.

The chain couples TRBV5-6 to TRBJ2-3, with a tentative D call TRBD1 (6 bases). The V and J ends lost 4 bases and 2 bases respectively, with 14 bases between them. The CDR3 consists of 15 residues. The germline CDR1 and CDR2 sequences are SGHDT and YYEEEE. The CDR3 sequence: CASSPTRDNTDTQYF. Written as DNA, the CDR3 is TGTGCCAGCAGCCCAACCCGGGACAACACAGATACGCAGTATTTT. The full variable domain, in which reference TRBV5-6 and TRBJ2-3 provide the parts outside the CDR3, is DAGVTQSPTHLIKTRGQQVTLRCSPKSGHDTVSWYQQALGQGPQFIFQYYEEEERQRGNFPDRFSGHQFPNYSSELNVNALLLGDSALYLCASSPTRDNTDTQYFGPGTRLTVL.

This clone was found a few times. V usage is TRBV10-3 and J usage is TRBJ1-2, with D maybe TRBD1 (5 bases). V was trimmed by 0 bases and J by 8 bases, leaving 16 bases between them. Germline CDR1 ENHRY, CDR2 SYGVKD. CDR3 length: 15 residues. The chain's CDR3 is CAISESGGIGEGYTF. The DNA of the CDR3 is TGTGCCATCAGTGAGTCCGGGGGGATTGGGGAAGGCTACACCTTC.

The chain has TRBV28 and TRBJ2-7, with 7 bases aligning to TRBD2. This CDR3 spans 13 amino acids. The germline V gene encodes CDR1 MDHEN and CDR2 SYDVKM. Losses at the gene ends were 5 bases for V and 2 bases for J; bases not matched to a gene: 3. The CDR3 here is CASSPGTTYEQYF. CDR3 in DNA: TGTGCCAGCAGTCCCGGGACTACCTACGAGCAGTACTTC.

The gene calls are TRBV5-1 and TRBJ2-7, with 7 bases that match TRBD1. Germline trimming cut 4 bases from V and 5 bases from J; bases unmatched to any gene: 9. In germline, CDR1 is SGHRS, CDR2 YFSETQ. The CDR3 is 14 amino acids. The CDR3 region has the DNA TGCGCCAGCAGCGACGGAGACAGGGCCCACGAGCAGTACTTC. Translated: CASSDGDRAHEQYF.

V and J are TRBV4-1 and TRBJ2-7, with 8 nucleotides matching TRBD2. Germline V gene lookup returns CDR1 MGHRA and CDR2 YSYEKL. The CDR3 has 13 residues. Trimming removed 1 base from V and 5 bases from J; junction bases left unmatched: 1. CDR3 residues: CASSQGTSNEQYF. The CDR3, as DNA: TGCGCCAGCAGCCAAGGGACTAGCAACGAGCAGTACTTC.

This rearrangement joins TRBV4-1 to TRBJ2-3; 8 bases align to TRBD2. Unmatched junction bases numbered 8, after V lost 6 bases and J lost 0 bases. Germline assignment: CDR1 MGHRA and CDR2 YSYEKL. The CDR3 consists of 16 residues. Written as DNA, the CDR3 is TGCGCCAGCAGAGGGGGGATAGCGGGGAGCACAGATACGCAGTATTTT. It yields the protein CASRGGIAGSTDTQYF.

DNA for the CDR3: TGTGCCAGCCGTTGGATGGATTCACCCCTCCACTTT. Amino acids: CASRWMDSPLHF. The chain employs TRBV5-5 and TRBJ1-6; D remains ambiguous. CDR1 and CDR2 (germline): SGHKS, YYEKEE (reference sequence). The CDR3 loop spans 12 amino acids. V gave up 7 bases and J gave up 8 bases, with 10 bases separating them.

V usage is TRBV5-1 and J usage is TRBJ2-5; tentatively, D is TRBD2 (5 bases). Trimming removed 0 bases from V and 5 bases from J, with 5 bases in between. From germline, CDR1 is SGHRS and CDR2 YFSETQ. The length of the CDR3 is 12 residues. CDR3: CASSLAGETQYF. The DNA of the CDR3 is TGCGCCAGCAGCTTGGCGGGGGAGACCCAGTACTTC.

The chain links TRBV10-1 to TRBJ2-7; TRBD1 matches 7 bases. CDR1 WNHNN and CDR2 SYGVQD come from the germline V gene (reference sequence). The CDR3 sequence is 13 residues long. V was pared by 7 bases and J by 5 bases, with 8 bases of the junction left unmatched. The CDR3 bases are TGCGCCAGCACCGACAGGGCATGGGACGAGCAGTACTTC. As protein: CASTDRAWDEQYF.

The chain carries TRBV28 and TRBJ2-5; D is undetermined. The CDR3 has 12 residues. Germline CDR1 reads MDHEN; CDR2 reads SYDVKM. The V end lost 1 base, the J end lost 5 bases, and 5 bases lay between the germline ends. CDR3 amino acids: CASSLYGETQYF. CDR3 DNA sequence: TGTGCCAGCAGTTTATACGGGGAGACCCAGTACTTC.

This clone was seen a handful of times. J is TRBJ1-1 and V is TRBV28; a possible D gene is TRBD1 (6 bases). The CDR3 extends over 14 amino acids. Germline V gene lookup returns CDR1 MDHEN and CDR2 SYDVKM. Trimming cost V 2 bases and J 0 bases, with 7 bases left between them. CDR3 in amino acids: CASSLGGLNTEAFF. CDR3 DNA: TGTGCCAGCAGTTTAGGGGGCTTGAACACTGAAGCTTTCTTT.

The sample holds a few counts of this clone. This rearrangement joins TRBV9 to TRBJ1-4; 9 nucleotides agree with TRBD1. The CDR3 runs to 15 residues. Germline V gene lookup returns CDR1 SGDLS and CDR2 YYNGEE. J was trimmed by 5 bases and V by 3 bases; bases with no gene match: 5. The CDR3 sequence: CASSATGTGNEKLFF. The CDR3 coding sequence is TGTGCCAGCAGCGCGACCGGGACAGGGAATGAAAAACTGTTTTTT.

This clone counts as large. V and J are TRBV7-9 and TRBJ1-1, with D perhaps matching TRBD1 (6 bases). The CDR3 is made up of 17 amino acids. Germline CDR1 reads SEHNR; CDR2 reads FQNEAQ (reference sequence). V was cut by 5 bases and J by 5 bases, with 24 bases left in between. The CDR3 sequence is CASSPRGMGASRTEAFF. The CDR3 region has the DNA TGTGCCAGCAGCCCCCGGGGGATGGGGGCATCGAGAACTGAAGCTTTCTTT.

The V and J genes are TRBV27 and TRBJ2-7; either TRBD1 or TRBD2 may supply D (5 bases each). Trimming stripped 0 bases from V and 2 bases from J, with 14 bases between. Per germline, CDR1 MNHEY and CDR2 SMNVEV (reference sequence). The CDR3 is 16 amino acids. The CDR3, as DNA: TGTGCCAGCAGTTTATCGATGGGGGAGTTAACCTACGAGCAGTACTTC. Residues: CASSLSMGELTYEQYF.

This clone was recorded a few times. The V call is TRBV13, the J call TRBJ1-2, with TRBD1 matching over 8 bases. In germline, CDR1 is PRHDT, CDR2 FYEKMQ (reference sequence). The CDR3 loop spans 15 amino acids. Trimming took 4 bases from V and 4 from J; bases not matched to a gene: 8. DNA of the CDR3: TGTGCCAGCAGCTCGCAGGAGGACAGGGTCTATGGCTACACCTTC. It translates to CASSSQEDRVYGYTF.

The genes are TRBV9 and TRBJ2-2, with TRBD2 identical over 9 bases. Germline CDR1 is SGDLS and CDR2 is YYNGEE. The CDR3 sequence is 15 residues long. V dropped 5 bases and J dropped 5; count of bases not matched to a gene: 7. This chain's CDR3 is CASSLSSGVTGELFF. DNA of the CDR3: TGTGCCAGCAGTCTGTCTAGCGGGGTTACCGGGGAGCTGTTTTTT.

The V and J genes are TRBV29-1 and TRBJ2-5; either TRBD1 or TRBD2 may fit D (7 bases each). This CDR3 has 13 amino acids. V was pared by 6 bases and J by 4 bases, with 15 bases between. Germline values: CDR1 SQVTM, CDR2 ANQGSEA. The CDR3 sequence is CSVDSGGGETQYF. The CDR3 region has the DNA TGCAGCGTGGATTCAGGGGGGGGAGAGACCCAGTACTTC.

This chain links TRBV10-2 with TRBJ2-3; the D gene is possibly TRBD2 (5 bases). The germline V and J ends were trimmed by 3 bases and 2 bases, with 18 bases remaining between them. This CDR3 region has 17 residues. The germline V gene has CDR1 WSHSY and CDR2 SAAADI. The CDR3 sequence: CASSDGNSESFTDTQYF. The CDR3 DNA is TGCGCCAGCAGTGACGGGAATAGCGAGAGCTTCACAGATACGCAGTATTTT.

This clone was observed a few times. The chain is built from TRBV6-5 and TRBJ2-7, with 7 positions matching TRBD2. CDR3 length: 12 amino acids. Germline assignment: CDR1 MNHEY and CDR2 SVGAGI. The ends lost 5 bases at V and 6 bases at J; junction bases unmatched: 4. CDR3 region: CASSAGTIEQYF. CDR3 nucleotides: TGTGCCAGCAGTGCGGGGACTATCGAGCAGTACTTC.

V is TRBV28 and J is TRBJ2-7, with a possible D match to TRBD2 (5 bases). The CDR3 consists of 13 residues. Trimming took off 5 bases at V and 3 bases at J, with 11 bases between the two ends. The V gene's germline CDR1 is MDHEN and CDR2 SYDVKM. In DNA form, the CDR3 reads TGTGCCAGCAGTCGGGGAGAAGGCTACGAGCAGTACTTC. This sequence encodes CASSRGEGYEQYF.